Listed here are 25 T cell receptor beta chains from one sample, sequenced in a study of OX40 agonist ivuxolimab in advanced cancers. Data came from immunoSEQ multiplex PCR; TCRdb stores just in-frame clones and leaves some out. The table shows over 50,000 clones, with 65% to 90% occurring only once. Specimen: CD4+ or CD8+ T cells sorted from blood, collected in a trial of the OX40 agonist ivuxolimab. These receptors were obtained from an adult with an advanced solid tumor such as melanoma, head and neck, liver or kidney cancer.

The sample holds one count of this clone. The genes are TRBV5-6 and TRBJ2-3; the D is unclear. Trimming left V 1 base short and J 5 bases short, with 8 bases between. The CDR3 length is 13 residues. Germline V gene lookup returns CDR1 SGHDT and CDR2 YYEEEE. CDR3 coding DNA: TGTGCCAGCAGCTTGTCCCGTAAAGATACGCAGTATTTT. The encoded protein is CASSLSRKDTQYF.

The DNA of the CDR3 is TGTGCCAGCAGCCTGGGACAGGGTGCAACTGAAGCTTTCTTT. Translating it yields CASSLGQGATEAFF. V gene TRBV7-9 combines with J gene TRBJ1-1, with 9 bases identical to TRBD1. CDR1 and CDR2 (germline): SEHNR, FQNEAQ (reference sequence). CDR3 length: 14 residues. Unmatched junction bases numbered 6, after V lost 5 bases and J lost 5 bases.

CDR3 sequence: CASRGQGANYGYTF. The CDR3 nucleotides are TGTGCCAGCAGAGGGCAGGGGGCAAACTATGGCTACACCTTC. The chain employs TRBV25-1 and TRBJ1-2; 8 bases line up with TRBD1. There are 14 residues in the CDR3. Trimming removed 6 bases from V and 2 bases from J; junction bases left unmatched: 5. In germline, CDR1 is MGHDK, CDR2 SYGVNS.

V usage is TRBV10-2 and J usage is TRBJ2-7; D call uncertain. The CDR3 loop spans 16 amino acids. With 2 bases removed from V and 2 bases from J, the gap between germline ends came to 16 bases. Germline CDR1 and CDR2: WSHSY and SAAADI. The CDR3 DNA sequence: TGCGCCAGCAGTGAGCCTCGAAACTATCGAACCTACGAGCAGTACTTC. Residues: CASSEPRNYRTYEQYF.

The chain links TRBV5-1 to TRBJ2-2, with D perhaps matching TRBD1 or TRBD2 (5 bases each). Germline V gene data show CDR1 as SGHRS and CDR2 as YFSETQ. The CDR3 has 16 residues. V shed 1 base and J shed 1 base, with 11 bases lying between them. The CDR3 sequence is CASSLRAGRNTGELFF. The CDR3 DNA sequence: TGCGCCAGCAGCTTGAGGGCAGGGAGGAACACCGGGGAGCTGTTTTTT. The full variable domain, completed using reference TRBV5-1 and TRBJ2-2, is KAGVTQTPRYLIKTRGQQVTLSCSPISGHRSVSWYQQTPGQGLQFLFEYFSETQRNKGNFPGRFSGRQFSNSRSEMNVSTLELGDSALYLCASSLRAGRNTGELFFGEGSRLTVL.

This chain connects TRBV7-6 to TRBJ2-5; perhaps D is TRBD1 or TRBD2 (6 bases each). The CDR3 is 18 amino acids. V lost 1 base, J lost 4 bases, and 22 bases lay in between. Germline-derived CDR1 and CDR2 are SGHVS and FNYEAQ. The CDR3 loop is CASSLGRGGPPVGETQYF. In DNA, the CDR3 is TGTGCCAGCAGCTTAGGCCGAGGGGGGCCCCCTGTGGGAGAGACCCAGTACTTC.

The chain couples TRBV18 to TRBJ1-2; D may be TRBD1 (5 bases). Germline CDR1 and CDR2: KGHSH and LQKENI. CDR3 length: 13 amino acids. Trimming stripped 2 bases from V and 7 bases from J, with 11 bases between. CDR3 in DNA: TGTGCCAGCTCACCAGCAGGGTTTGGTGGCTACACCTTC. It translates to CASSPAGFGGYTF.

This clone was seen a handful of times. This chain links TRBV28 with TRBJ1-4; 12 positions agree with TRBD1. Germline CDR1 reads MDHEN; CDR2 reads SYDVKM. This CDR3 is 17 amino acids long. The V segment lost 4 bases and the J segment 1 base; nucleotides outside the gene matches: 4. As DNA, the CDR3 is TGTGCCAGCAGTTCCTGGGACAGGGGGCGAACTAATGAAAAACTGTTTTTT. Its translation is CASSSWDRGRTNEKLFF. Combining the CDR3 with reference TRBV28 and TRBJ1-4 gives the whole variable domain DVKVTQSSRYLVKRTGEKVFLECVQDMDHENMFWYRQDPGLGLRLIYFSYDVKMKEKGDIPEGYSVSREKKERFSLILESASTNQTSMYLCASSSWDRGRTNEKLFFGSGTQLSVL.

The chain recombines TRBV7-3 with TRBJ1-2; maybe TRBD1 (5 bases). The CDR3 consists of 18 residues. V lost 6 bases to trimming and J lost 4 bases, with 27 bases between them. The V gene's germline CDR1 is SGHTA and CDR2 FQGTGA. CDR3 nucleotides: TGTGCCAGCAGGACCCGCCCGGAGGGTAAGGGGTTAGGCTATGGCTACACCTTC. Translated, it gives CASRTRPEGKGLGYGYTF.

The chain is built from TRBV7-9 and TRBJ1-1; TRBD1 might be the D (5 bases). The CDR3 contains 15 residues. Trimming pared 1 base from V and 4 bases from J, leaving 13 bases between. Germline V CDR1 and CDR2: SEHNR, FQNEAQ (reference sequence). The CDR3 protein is CASSLGRGTGTEAFF. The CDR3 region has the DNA TGTGCCAGCAGCTTAGGACGGGGGACTGGCACTGAAGCTTTCTTT.

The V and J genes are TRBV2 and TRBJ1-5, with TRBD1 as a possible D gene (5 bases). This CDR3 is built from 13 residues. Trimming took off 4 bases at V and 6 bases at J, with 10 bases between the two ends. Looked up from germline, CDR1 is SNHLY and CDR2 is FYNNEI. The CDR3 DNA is TGTGCCAGCAGTGTCAGGGTAGGTCAGCCCCAGCATTTT. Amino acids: CASSVRVGQPQHF.

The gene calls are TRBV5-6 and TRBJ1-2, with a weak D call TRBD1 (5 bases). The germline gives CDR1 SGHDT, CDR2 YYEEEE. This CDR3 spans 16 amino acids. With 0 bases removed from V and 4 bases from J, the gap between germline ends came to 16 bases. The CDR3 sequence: CASSLESRTNPYGYTF. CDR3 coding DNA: TGTGCCAGCAGCTTGGAATCGCGGACAAACCCCTATGGCTACACCTTC. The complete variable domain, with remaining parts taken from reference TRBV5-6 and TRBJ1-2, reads DAGVTQSPTHLIKTRGQQVTLRCSPKSGHDTVSWYQQALGQGPQFIFQYYEEEERQRGNFPDRFSGHQFPNYSSELNVNALLLGDSALYLCASSLESRTNPYGYTFGSGTRLTVV.

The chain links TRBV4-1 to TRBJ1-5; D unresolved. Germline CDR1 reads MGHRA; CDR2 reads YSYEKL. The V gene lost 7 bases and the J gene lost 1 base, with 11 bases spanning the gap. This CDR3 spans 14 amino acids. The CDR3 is CASKDTASNQPQHF. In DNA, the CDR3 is TGCGCCAGCAAAGATACGGCGAGCAATCAGCCCCAGCATTTT.

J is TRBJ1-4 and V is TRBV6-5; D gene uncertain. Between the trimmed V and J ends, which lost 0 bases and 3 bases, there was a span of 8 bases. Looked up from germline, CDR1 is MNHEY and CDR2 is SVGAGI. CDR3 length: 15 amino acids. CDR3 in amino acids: CASSYSGKPNEKLFF. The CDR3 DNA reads TGTGCCAGCAGTTACTCGGGGAAGCCTAATGAAAAACTGTTTTTT.

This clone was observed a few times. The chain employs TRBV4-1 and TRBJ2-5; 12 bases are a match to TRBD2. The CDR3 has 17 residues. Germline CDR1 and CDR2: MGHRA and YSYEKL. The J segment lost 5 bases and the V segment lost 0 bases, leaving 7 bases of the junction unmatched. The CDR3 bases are TGCGCCAGCAGCCAAGACCAACTAGCGGGGGGCTGGGAGACCCAGTACTTC. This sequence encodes CASSQDQLAGGWETQYF.

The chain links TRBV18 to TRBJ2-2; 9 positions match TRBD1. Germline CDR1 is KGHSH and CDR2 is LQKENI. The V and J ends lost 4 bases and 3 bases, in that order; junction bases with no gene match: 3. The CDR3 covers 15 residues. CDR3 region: CASSLRQGDTGELFF. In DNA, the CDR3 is TGTGCCAGCTCACTTCGACAGGGGGACACCGGGGAGCTGTTTTTT.

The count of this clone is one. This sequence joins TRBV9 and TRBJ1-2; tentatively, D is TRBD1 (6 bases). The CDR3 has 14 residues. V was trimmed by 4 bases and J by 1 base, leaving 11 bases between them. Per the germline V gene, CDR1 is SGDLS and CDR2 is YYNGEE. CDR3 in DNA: TGTGCCAGCAGCCCTAGGGGGGATAACTATGGCTACACCTTC. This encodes CASSPRGDNYGYTF.

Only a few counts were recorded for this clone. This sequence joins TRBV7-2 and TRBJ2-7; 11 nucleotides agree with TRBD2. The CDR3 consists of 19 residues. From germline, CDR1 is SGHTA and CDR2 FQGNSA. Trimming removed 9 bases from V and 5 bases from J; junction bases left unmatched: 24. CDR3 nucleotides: TGTGCCAGTACCTCGCGGCGGGGGCTAGCGGGAGGTAATGGGGACGAGCAGTACTTC. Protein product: CASTSRRGLAGGNGDEQYF.

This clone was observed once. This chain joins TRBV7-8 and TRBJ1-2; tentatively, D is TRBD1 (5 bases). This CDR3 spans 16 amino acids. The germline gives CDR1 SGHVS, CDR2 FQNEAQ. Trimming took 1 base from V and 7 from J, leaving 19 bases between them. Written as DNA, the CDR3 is TGTGCCAGCAGCTTAGGCGCTAGGGGCAGCGATAGTGGCTACACCTTC. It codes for CASSLGARGSDSGYTF.

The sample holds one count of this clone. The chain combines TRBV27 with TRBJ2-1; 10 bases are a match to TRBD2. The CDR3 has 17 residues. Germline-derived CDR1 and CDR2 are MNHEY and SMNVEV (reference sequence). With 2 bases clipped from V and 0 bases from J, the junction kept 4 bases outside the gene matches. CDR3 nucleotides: TGTGCCAGCAGTTTAGGGCTAGCGGGGGACTCCTACAATGAGCAGTTCTTC. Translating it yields CASSLGLAGDSYNEQFF.

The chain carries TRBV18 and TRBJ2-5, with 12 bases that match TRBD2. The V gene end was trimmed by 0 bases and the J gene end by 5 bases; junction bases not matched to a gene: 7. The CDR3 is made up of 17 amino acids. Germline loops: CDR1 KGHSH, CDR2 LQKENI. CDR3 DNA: TGTGCCAGCTCACCACCCCTAGCGGGGGGGCCACAGGAGACCCAGTACTTC. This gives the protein CASSPPLAGGPQETQYF.

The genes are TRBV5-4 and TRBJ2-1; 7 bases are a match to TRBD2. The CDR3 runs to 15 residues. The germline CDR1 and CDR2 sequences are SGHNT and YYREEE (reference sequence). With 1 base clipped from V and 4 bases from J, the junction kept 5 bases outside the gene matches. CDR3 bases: TGTGCCAGCAGCTTGTTTGGACTAGTGTACAATGAGCAGTTCTTC. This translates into CASSLFGLVYNEQFF. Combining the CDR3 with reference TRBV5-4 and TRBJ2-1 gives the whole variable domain ETGVTQSPTHLIKTRGQQVTLRCSSQSGHNTVSWYQQALGQGPQFIFQYYREEENGRGNFPPRFSGLQFPNYSSELNVNALELDDSALYLCASSLFGLVYNEQFFGPGTRLTVL.

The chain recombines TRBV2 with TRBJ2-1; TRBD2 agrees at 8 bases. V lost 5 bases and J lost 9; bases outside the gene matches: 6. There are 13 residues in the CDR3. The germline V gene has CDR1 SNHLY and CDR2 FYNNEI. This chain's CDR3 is CASSKQGLGEQFF. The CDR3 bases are TGTGCCAGCAGTAAACAGGGACTAGGTGAGCAGTTCTTC.

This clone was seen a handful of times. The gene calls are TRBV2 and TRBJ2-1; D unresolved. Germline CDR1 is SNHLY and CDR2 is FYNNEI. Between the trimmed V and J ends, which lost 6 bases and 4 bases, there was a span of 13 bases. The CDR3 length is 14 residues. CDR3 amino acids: CASSGSLGYNEQFF. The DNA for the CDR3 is TGTGCCAGCAGCGGCTCTCTGGGGTACAATGAGCAGTTCTTC.

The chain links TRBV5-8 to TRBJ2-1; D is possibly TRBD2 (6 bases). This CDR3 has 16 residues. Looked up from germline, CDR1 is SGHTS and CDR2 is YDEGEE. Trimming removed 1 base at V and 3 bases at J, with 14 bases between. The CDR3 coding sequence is TGTGCCAGCAGCTTGTGGGGGGAGCGCGGCTACAATGAGCAGTTCTTC. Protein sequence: CASSLWGERGYNEQFF.